This paragraph reports one T cell receptor (beta chain). Its antigen is still unknown. Researchers ran the PCR with 60 Vbeta and 13 Jbeta primers. Method: immunoSEQ multiplex PCR; TCRdb's copy keeps in-frame clones and lacks some. The data hold tens of thousands of clones, with 70% to 85% observed a single time. Germline assignment: CDR1 MNHEY and CDR2 SMNVEV (reference sequence). V lost 5 bases to trimming and J lost 4 bases; unmatched junction nucleotides: 8. The CDR3 covers 15 residues. This sample stems from a study of cytomegalovirus exposure and HLA in healthy donors. Study-level findings and limits: DRB1 showed the most TCR associations and HLA-C the fewest in a later analysis, as rates varied by HLA locus.

The sequenced sample was PBMCs. The origin of this receptor is a middle-aged woman in good health and CMV-seropositive. The V call is TRBV27, the J call TRBJ1-2, with 9 bases identical to TRBD1. The CDR3 loop reads CASSPGDRAIYGYTF. DNA of the CDR3: TGTGCCAGCAGTCCAGGGGACAGGGCCATCTATGGCTACACCTTC.